Presented here are 23 T cell receptor beta chains from one specimen sequenced in a study of CXCR3-negative and CXCR3-positive naive CD8 T cells. Libraries were UMI-labeled 5' RACE TRB cDNA. TCRdb re-called the 5' RACE reads; one entry per CDR3 protein, DNA not given. Seen in this sample are thousands of distinct CDR3 sequences; the ten most common clones hold roughly 2.5%. Sequenced sample: naive CXCR3- CD8+ T cells from blood. This sample's subset: CD45RO-CCR7+CD27+CD95- naive CD8+ T cells lacking CXCR3 (TNR3-). These receptors originate from a human donor in good health. Some clones in this sample may be carry-over from other donors' samples.

This chain links TRBV20-1 with TRBJ1-1. The CDR3 covers 13 residues. Germline V gives CDR1 DFQATT, CDR2 SNEGSKA (reference sequence). CDR3 in amino acids: CSAEASPNTEAFF.

In terms of frequency, this clonotype is medium-sized (0.01 to 0.1%). This chain uses TRBV7-9 with TRBJ2-1. Per the germline V gene, CDR1 is SEHNR and CDR2 is FQNEAQ (reference sequence). The CDR3 is 15 amino acids. The CDR3 spells CASSRASGSYNEQFF.

The gene calls are TRBV5-4 and TRBJ1-1. This CDR3 region has 11 residues. CDR1 SGHNT and CDR2 YYREEE come from the germline V gene (reference sequence). The CDR3 here is CASRAGTEAFF.

This clonotype is classed as medium-sized by frequency. The genes are TRBV28 and TRBJ2-1; the TCRdb D gene call, TRBD2, has no DNA to confirm it. The CDR3 sequence is 15 residues long. CDR1 is MDHEN and CDR2 is SYDVKM in the germline V gene. CDR3 sequence reads: CASSLGSGYSNEQFF. The full variable domain, with the rest looked up from reference TRBV28 and TRBJ2-1, is DVKVTQSSRYLVKRTGEKVFLECVQDMDHENMFWYRQDPGLGLRLIYFSYDVKMKEKGDIPEGYSVSREKKERFSLILESASTNQTSMYLCASSLGSGYSNEQFFGPGTRLTVL.

Judged by frequency, this clonotype is medium-sized (0.01 to 0.1%). The gene calls are TRBV29-1 and TRBJ2-4. CDR1 and CDR2 from the germline V gene are SQVTM and ANQGSEA. This CDR3 spans 15 amino acids. The CDR3 loop is CSVELTRVAKNIQYF.

The chain joins TRBV6-2 or TRBV6-3 to TRBJ2-7. The CDR3 runs 15 residues. CDR1 and CDR2 (germline): MNHEY, SVGEGT. This CDR3 reads CASSQGWTDAYEQYF.

The genes are TRBV2 and TRBJ2-7; there is no DNA to check the TCRdb D call of TRBD1. Germline CDR1 reads SNHLY; CDR2 reads FYNNEI. The CDR3 has 11 amino acids. The chain's CDR3 is CASGDSWEQYF.

This clonotype is deemed medium-sized by its frequency. The chain has TRBV25-1 and TRBJ2-7. The CDR3 runs 13 residues. The V gene's germline CDR1 is MGHDK and CDR2 SYGVNS. The CDR3 sequence is CASSESRFAEQYF.

CDR3 amino acids: CASSRRDNEQFF. The chain couples TRBV11-2 to TRBJ2-1. Germline V gene sequence: CDR1 SGHAT, CDR2 FQNNGV. This CDR3 has 12 amino acids.

This sequence joins TRBV29-1 and TRBJ2-3; with no DNA, the TCRdb D assignment of TRBD1 cannot be verified. Per germline, CDR1 SQVTM and CDR2 ANQGSEA. This CDR3 comprises 15 residues. The CDR3 spells CSVEPDRDRTDTQYF.

This clonotype counts as medium-sized by frequency. The J gene is TRBJ2-5, the V gene TRBV29-1; absent DNA, TCRdb's TRBD1 call cannot be checked. CDR1 and CDR2 from the germline V gene are SQVTM and ANQGSEA. The CDR3 covers 13 residues. This CDR3 reads CSAEDRGEETQYF.

The chain carries TRBV20-1 and TRBJ2-1; TCRdb picks TRBD2, but there is no DNA to check that call. Looked up from germline, CDR1 is DFQATT and CDR2 is SNEGSKA (reference sequence). The CDR3 has 18 residues. CDR3 protein: CSARDLGTSGRGRNEQFF.

V and J are TRBV27 and TRBJ2-2; the TCRdb D gene call, TRBD2, has no DNA to confirm it. Germline values: CDR1 MNHEY, CDR2 SMNVEV (reference sequence). This CDR3 has 12 amino acids. The CDR3 protein is CASGPVAGELFF.

This clonotype is called medium-sized based on its frequency. CDR3 amino acids: CSARDFAGRNYEQYF. The chain joins TRBV20-1 to TRBJ2-7; TCRdb designates TRBD1, a call that cannot be tested without DNA. Germline V gene lookup returns CDR1 DFQATT and CDR2 SNEGSKA (reference sequence). This CDR3 is built from 15 residues.

The rearrangement uses TRBV20-1 and TRBJ2-7. CDR3 length: 13 residues. Looked up from germline, CDR1 is DFQATT and CDR2 is SNEGSKA (reference sequence). The CDR3 reads CSARWGRSYEQYF.

The V call is TRBV15, the J call TRBJ2-5; TCRdb's D call of TRBD1 is untestable without DNA. CDR1 is LNHNV, CDR2 YYDKDF, per germline (reference sequence). The CDR3 is 17 amino acids. CDR3 in amino acids: CATSSLPGGGRQETQYF.

The chain is built from TRBV29-1 and TRBJ2-7; TCRdb's assignment of TRBD1 cannot be checked, as there is no DNA. The length of the CDR3 is 14 residues. From germline, CDR1 is SQVTM and CDR2 ANQGSEA. The CDR3 sequence is CSVVDRAYSYEQYF.

The chain employs TRBV12-3 or TRBV12-4 and TRBJ2-1; TCRdb's D call, TRBD1, is unchecked because there is no DNA. CDR3 length: 14 amino acids. The CDR3 protein is CASSFTGANNEQFF.

The chain has TRBV14 and TRBJ1-1. The CDR3 consists of 13 residues. Germline V CDR1 and CDR2: SGHDN, FVKESK. This CDR3 is CASSLGPNTEAFF.

This clonotype is deemed medium-sized by its frequency. The chain carries TRBV29-1 and TRBJ2-7; checking the TCRdb D call of TRBD1 is not possible without DNA. Germline CDR1 reads SQVTM; CDR2 reads ANQGSEA. The CDR3 has 14 amino acids. The chain's CDR3 is CSVSGQSSSYEQYF.

By frequency, this clonotype registers medium-sized (0.01 to 0.1%). V is TRBV9 and J is TRBJ2-3; the TCRdb D gene call, TRBD2, has no DNA to confirm it. From germline, CDR1 is SGDLS and CDR2 YYNGEE. This CDR3 has 16 amino acids. The CDR3 loop is CASSVGREGSADTQYF.

The rearrangement links TRBV7-8 to TRBJ1-5. The CDR3 loop spans 13 amino acids. From germline, CDR1 is SGHVS and CDR2 FQNEAQ. CDR3 amino acids: CASSSTGNQSQHF.

V gene TRBV25-1 combines with J gene TRBJ2-7; the TCRdb D gene call, TRBD1, has no DNA to confirm it. CDR1 is MGHDK and CDR2 is SYGVNS in the germline V gene. The length of the CDR3 is 14 residues. The chain's CDR3 is CASSEWGVSYEQYF.